What follows are 10 T cell receptor beta chains derived from one specimen sequenced in a study of OX40 agonist ivuxolimab in advanced cancers. Library prep was done by the immunoSEQ multiplex PCR assay. Here the immuneACCESS table is served through TCRdb, limited to in-frame sequences with V and J called. Missing clones are a known gap in these copies; in checked studies unresolved V genes cover under half, and the rest lacks a known reason. The sample contains about 33,000 clones, around nine tenths of them found a single time. Around 24% of the sample rests with the top ten. This material consisted of CD4+ or CD8+ T cells sorted from blood, taken in a trial of the OX40 agonist ivuxolimab. The receptors shown here come from an adult with an advanced solid tumor such as melanoma, head and neck, liver or kidney cancer.

The rearrangement uses TRBV7-8 and TRBJ2-2; D gene ambiguous. Trimming took 5 bases from V and 4 from J, leaving 17 bases between them. Germline V gene sequence: CDR1 SGHVS, CDR2 FQNEAQ. CDR3 size: 16 residues. CDR3 amino acids: CASSITWEGTTGELFF. CDR3 nucleotides: TGTGCCAGCAGCATAACATGGGAAGGAACCACCGGGGAGCTGTTTTTT.

V gene TRBV28 combines with J gene TRBJ2-1; TRBD2 might be the D (5 bases). Trimming stripped 5 bases from V and 3 bases from J, with 11 bases between. Germline CDR1 reads MDHEN; CDR2 reads SYDVKM. The CDR3 consists of 14 residues. The DNA of the CDR3 is TGTGCCAGCAGTAGTTACGGGAACTACAATGAGCAGTTCTTC. It encodes CASSSYGNYNEQFF.

This chain links TRBV27 with TRBJ2-2; D is perhaps TRBD2 (5 bases). This CDR3 is 14 amino acids long. Trimming left V 3 bases short and J 0 bases short, with 5 bases between. Germline V gene lookup returns CDR1 MNHEY and CDR2 SMNVEV (reference sequence). CDR3 protein: CASSFGTNTGELFF. In DNA, the CDR3 is TGTGCCAGCAGTTTCGGGACGAACACCGGGGAGCTGTTTTTT.

The CDR3 DNA sequence: TGTGCCAGCAGTTCGGACAGCAATTCCTACGAGCAGTACTTC. This sequence encodes CASSSDSNSYEQYF. V is TRBV27 and J is TRBJ2-7; possibly TRBD1 for D (6 bases). Trimming shortened V by 4 bases and J by 1 base, and 11 bases separated the two germline ends. This CDR3 comprises 14 residues. CDR1 MNHEY and CDR2 SMNVEV come from the germline V gene (reference sequence).

This chain links TRBV7-9 with TRBJ1-2, with D possibly matching TRBD1 (6 bases). This CDR3 contains 13 residues. With 5 bases removed from V and 7 bases from J, the gap between germline ends came to 14 bases. CDR1 is SEHNR and CDR2 is FQNEAQ in the germline V gene (reference sequence). In nucleotides, the CDR3 is TGTGCCAGCAGCCCCGGGGGGCAAGGTGGCTACACCTTC. Amino acid sequence: CASSPGGQGGYTF.

This chain joins TRBV29-1 and TRBJ1-1, with D possibly matching TRBD1 (6 bases). CDR3 length equals 11 residues. V was cut by 6 bases and J by 2 bases, with 7 bases left in between. Germline V gives CDR1 SQVTM, CDR2 ANQGSEA. CDR3 sequence: CSVDSNTEAFF. The CDR3 region has the DNA TGCAGCGTGGACAGCAACACTGAAGCTTTCTTT.

This rearrangement joins TRBV2 to TRBJ2-5; possibly TRBD1 for D (5 bases). Deletions cut 10 bases from V and 1 base from J, with 22 bases between. The germline V gene encodes CDR1 SNHLY and CDR2 FYNNEI. The CDR3 runs to 16 residues. CDR3 loop: CATLGETGPIQETQYF. The CDR3 DNA follows: TGTGCCACTCTAGGGGAAACGGGCCCGATCCAAGAGACCCAGTACTTC.

This rearrangement joins TRBV6-5 to TRBJ2-7; D possibly matches TRBD1 or TRBD2 (6 bases each). V lost 0 bases, J lost 5 bases, and 11 bases lay in between. The CDR3 is 14 residues long. Germline values: CDR1 MNHEY, CDR2 SVGAGI. Here the CDR3 reads CASSYSSGEDEQYF. DNA of the CDR3: TGTGCCAGCAGTTACTCTTCAGGGGAGGACGAGCAGTACTTC.

The rearrangement joins TRBV5-6 to TRBJ2-7; 7 bases match TRBD1. V dropped 4 bases and J dropped 0; count of bases not matched to a gene: 4. The CDR3 runs to 14 residues. Germline CDR1 SGHDT, CDR2 YYEEEE. The CDR3: CASSTGDSSYEQYF. The CDR3 DNA reads TGTGCCAGCAGCACCGGGGACAGCTCCTACGAGCAGTACTTC.

The chain links TRBV19 to TRBJ1-5; weak D call: TRBD1 (6 bases). V lost 6 bases and J 5 bases, leaving 14 bases between the germline ends. Germline V gene lookup returns CDR1 LNHDA and CDR2 SQIVND (reference sequence). The CDR3 is 14 residues long. DNA of the CDR3: TGTGCCAGTAGGCCCCGGGGGGCTCATCAGCCCCAGCATTTT. Translated: CASRPRGAHQPQHF.